Listed below are T cell receptor beta chains from one sample, sequenced in a study of T cells after posttransplantation cyclophosphamide. The repertoire was sequenced with immunoSEQ multiplex PCR; TCRdb's copy has only in-frame clones and lacks some. The profile shows 42,000 or so clones, less than 95% of them singletons. The sample here was PBMCs, taken about 62 days after allogeneic stem cell transplant with posttransplant cyclophosphamide. Receptor source: a male patient between 60 and 69 years old who received an allogeneic stem cell transplant from a related donor and was CMV-positive. Some T cells may trace back to the graft donor. Each CDR3 is given with its conserved first and last residue. D genes are given only for firm matches. Size is omitted from some rows. Given values are once, few, many or a class for expanded clones.

v_gene	d_gene	j_gene	abundance	CDR3aa	CDR3nt
TRBV12-5	.	TRBJ2-3	.	CASSEAGTDTQYF	TGTGCTAGTTCGGAGGCGGGGACAGATACGCAGTATTTT
TRBV19	.	TRBJ1-2	.	CASRTRDNYGYTF	TGTGCCAGTAGAACGAGGGATAACTATGGCTACACCTTC
TRBV2	.	TRBJ2-7	.	CASSGEDRPLHEQYF	TGTGCCAGCAGTGGGGAAGACAGGCCGCTACACGAGCAGTACTTC
TRBV18	.	TRBJ1-6	.	CASSGGDARNSPLHF	TGTGCCAGCTCGGGGGGAGACGCTAGAAATTCACCCCTCCACTTT
TRBV7-9	.	TRBJ1-3	.	CASSYRAARDTIYF	TGTGCCAGCAGTTACAGGGCGGCCAGGGACACCATATATTTT
TRBV7-9	.	TRBJ2-1	.	CASSLPVFSSRNEQFF	TGTGCCAGCAGCTTACCCGTGTTTAGTTCCCGTAATGAGCAGTTCTTC
TRBV18	.	TRBJ1-3	.	CASSPRGGDTIYF	TGTGCCAGCTCACCACGAGGGGGTGACACCATATATTTT
TRBV5-5	TRBD1	TRBJ2-7	few	CASSLRDRGLLGYEQYF	TGTGCCAGCAGCCTCCGGGACAGGGGGCTCCTTGGCTACGAGCAGTACTTC
TRBV6-6	.	TRBJ2-3	.	CASSYGEDTQYF	TGTGCCAGCAGTTACGGTGAGGATACGCAGTATTTT
TRBV10-1	TRBD1	TRBJ2-2	once	CASSKRTGAGELFF	TGCGCCAGCAGTAAGAGGACAGGGGCCGGGGAGCTGTTTTTT
TRBV2	.	TRBJ1-1	.	CASSERRGRSEAFF	TGTGCCAGCAGTGAACGCAGAGGGAGGTCTGAAGCTTTCTTT
TRBV6-5	TRBD1	TRBJ1-6	.	CASTLTGSDSPLHF	TGTGCCAGCACCCTGACAGGGAGCGATTCACCCCTCCACTTT
TRBV5-1	.	TRBJ1-4	.	CASSLMGGMGEKLFF	TGCGCCAGCAGCTTGATGGGAGGAATGGGTGAAAAACTGTTTTTT
TRBV9	.	TRBJ1-3	.	CASSPSSQGKAGNTIYF	TGTGCCAGCAGCCCCTCGTCTCAGGGTAAAGCTGGAAACACCATATATTTT
TRBV7-9	TRBD2	TRBJ2-1	.	CASSLRGGASSWDEQFF	TGTGCCAGCAGCCTTCGCGGGGGGGCCTCGTCGTGGGATGAGCAGTTCTTC
TRBV11-2	TRBD1	TRBJ1-2	.	CASSLTGRYGYTF	TGTGCCAGCAGCTTGACAGGGCGCTATGGCTACACCTTC